The clone carrying this T cell receptor (beta chain) was seen ten or more times. The read ends 3 residues shy of where the CDR3 ends; the end is completed using the germline J gene. The sample originates from a study of T cell clonality in common variable immunodeficiency. CDR1 WNHNN and CDR2 SYGVQD come from the germline V gene (reference sequence). The CDR3 length is 14 residues. J lost 3 bases, V lost 4 bases, and 3 bases had no gene match. Both groups were predominantly of Caucasian heritage. Data came from immunoSEQ multiplex PCR; TCRdb stores just in-frame clones and leaves some out. The data show 40,000 or so clones, with none appearing a single time.

Sequencing was performed on peripheral blood mononuclear cells. V is TRBV10-1 and J is TRBJ2-3; 8 nucleotides line up with TRBD2. The origin of this receptor is a person aged 18 to 70 in good health. The sequenced part of the CDR3 DNA is TGCGCCAGCAGTGGGGCTAGCGGGACAGATACG. It translates to CASSGASGTDT. The entire CDR3 protein is CASSGASGTDTQYF.